This T cell receptor beta chain was sequenced for a study of cytomegalovirus exposure and HLA in healthy donors. Study at large: Unique TCRs numbering roughly 80 million, obtained from HLA-typed donors, made up an early data release. Study-level results: Some highly shared sequence variants likely arose as a pipeline artifact. An analysis that was carried out later associated some 17,000 TCR beta sequences with HLA alleles at 0.05 false discovery rate. As a later analysis revealed, the rate of TCR association differed by HLA locus, with DRB1 most and HLA-C fewest.

The primer mix had 60 Vbeta and 13 Jbeta primers. TCRdb keeps only in-frame clones here, not all; method: immunoSEQ multiplex PCR. The table records 130,000 to 150,000 clones, around 80% of them present only once. Regarding this clone: Antigen: not known.

Germline CDR1 SEHNR, CDR2 FQNEAQ (reference sequence). Between the trimmed V and J ends, which lost 3 bases and 0 bases, there was a span of 12 bases. There are 16 residues in the CDR3. Sequenced material: PBMCs. This clonotype was obtained from a female donor in good health and CMV-seronegative. This sequence joins TRBV7-9 and TRBJ2-4; a possible D gene is TRBD1 (5 bases). The CDR3 DNA reads as TGTGCCAGCAGCTTTAGTCAGGGTCTAGCCAAAAACATTCAGTACTTC. This sequence encodes CASSFSQGLAKNIQYF.